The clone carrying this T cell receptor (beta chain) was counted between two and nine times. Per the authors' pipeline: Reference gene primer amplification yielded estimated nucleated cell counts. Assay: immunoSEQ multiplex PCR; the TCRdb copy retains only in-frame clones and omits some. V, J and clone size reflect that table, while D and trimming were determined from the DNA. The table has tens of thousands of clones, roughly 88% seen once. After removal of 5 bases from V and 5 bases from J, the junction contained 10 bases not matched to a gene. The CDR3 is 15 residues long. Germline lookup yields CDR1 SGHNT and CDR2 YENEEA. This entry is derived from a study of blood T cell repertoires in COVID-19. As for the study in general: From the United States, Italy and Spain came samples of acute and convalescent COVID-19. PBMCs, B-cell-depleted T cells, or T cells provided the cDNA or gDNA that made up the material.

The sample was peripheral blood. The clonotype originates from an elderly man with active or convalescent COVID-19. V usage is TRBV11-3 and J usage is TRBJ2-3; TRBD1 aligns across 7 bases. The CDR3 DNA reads TGTGCCAGCAGCCCCCGACAGGGTTCGGTAGATACGCAGTATTTT. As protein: CASSPRQGSVDTQYF.